Included here is one TCR beta chain sequence, with context. TCRdb's table, derived via immunoSEQ multiplex PCR, lists solely in-frame clones and lacks some. The sample lists approximately 1.5 million clones, under 99% seen once, with roughly 0.45% in the top ten. This entry belongs to a study of shared clonotypes between healthy human individuals. The CDR3 is 17 amino acids. The ends were cut back, 0 bases at V and 8 bases at J, with 20 bases in the middle. Germline V lookup: CDR1 LNHDA, CDR2 SQIVND (reference sequence). The receptor was derived from a man aged 25-45 years in good health. Specimen: naive CD4+ T cells sorted from blood. The subset: CD45RA+ positively selected. The rearrangement joins TRBV19 to TRBJ2-1, with D perhaps matching TRBD2 (6 bases). CDR3 protein: CASSIDPLADARHEQFF. CDR3 DNA: TGTGCCAGTAGTATAGACCCATTAGCGGACGCCCGGCATGAGCAGTTCTTC. The variable domain in full, completed from reference TRBV19 and TRBJ2-1, reads DGGITQSPKYLFRKEGQNVTLSCEQNLNHDAMYWYRQDPGQGLRLIYYSQIVNDFQKGDIAEGYSVSREKKESFPLTVTSAQKNPTAFYLCASSIDPLADARHEQFFGPGTRLTVL.